Presented here are 14 T cell receptor beta chains from one specimen sequenced in a study of naive and memory T cell subsets. The beta constant-region primer was an equimolar mix of two oligonucleotides covering TRBC1 and TRBC2. Ligated cDNA was amplified by four rounds of PCR with nested alpha and beta constant-region primers and SP2. MiXCR, applied by TCRdb to the UMI-ligation and nested PCR reads, yields one record per CDR3 protein. The profile shows 130,000 or so distinct CDR3 sequences, around 35% of them singletons. Sequenced: central memory CD4+ T cells from blood. These receptors were collected from a human donor in good health.

The chain joins TRBV6-2 or TRBV6-3 to TRBJ2-1; 9 bases line up with TRBD1. J lost 6 bases, V lost 6 bases, and 12 bases had no gene match. This CDR3 has 16 amino acids. Germline V lookup: CDR1 MNHEY, CDR2 SVGEGT. The CDR3 sequence is CASSSAGTGMVNEQFF. The CDR3 nucleotides are TGTGCCAGCAGCTCCGCCGGGACAGGGATGGTCAATGAGCAGTTCTTC.

This chain connects TRBV28 to TRBJ2-1; TRBD2 matches 12 bases. The junction had 5 bases not matched to a gene; V was cut back by 5 bases and J by 0 bases. Germline V lookup: CDR1 MDHEN, CDR2 SYDVKM. This CDR3 region has 17 residues. The CDR3 DNA reads as TGTGCCAGCAGTGGAACGACTAGCGGGAGCTCCTACAATGAGCAGTTCTTC. Translation: CASSGTTSGSSYNEQFF. The variable domain in full, completed from reference TRBV28 and TRBJ2-1, reads DVKVTQSSRYLVKRTGEKVFLECVQDMDHENMFWYRQDPGLGLRLIYFSYDVKMKEKGDIPEGYSVSREKKERFSLILESASTNQTSMYLCASSGTTSGSSYNEQFFGPGTRLTVL.

This rearrangement joins TRBV6-2 or TRBV6-3 to TRBJ1-5, with a weak D call TRBD1 (5 bases). Germline CDR1 and CDR2: MNHEY and SVGEGT. The CDR3 runs to 12 residues. Trimming took 4 bases from V and 9 from J, leaving 10 bases between them. The DNA of the CDR3 is TGTGCCAGCAGTTCCGGGGGAAGGCCCCAGCATTTT. Translating it yields CASSSGGRPQHF.

The J gene is TRBJ2-7, the V gene TRBV4-1, with unresolved D. The CDR3 covers 13 residues. Germline CDR1 and CDR2: MGHRA and YSYEKL. Trimming removed 9 bases at V and 7 bases at J, with 19 bases between. CDR3 amino acids: CASGEMNLREQYF. The CDR3 DNA sequence: TGCGCCAGTGGGGAAATGAACCTACGAGAGCAGTACTTC.

J is TRBJ2-5 and V is TRBV24-1; 8 nucleotides align to TRBD1. The CDR3 runs 15 residues. V was clipped by 3 bases and J by 4 bases; unmatched bases: 6. Per germline, CDR1 KGHDR and CDR2 SFDVKD. The CDR3 spells CATSDAGGWGETQYF. CDR3 sequence (DNA): TGTGCCACCAGTGATGCAGGGGGCTGGGGAGAGACCCAGTACTTC.

V is TRBV9 and J is TRBJ2-1; TRBD1 matches 7 bases. Germline V gene data show CDR1 as SGDLS and CDR2 as YYNGEE. CDR3 length equals 15 residues. V lost 3 bases and J lost 7; bases outside the gene matches: 10. CDR3 coding DNA: TGTGCCAGCAGCGGCGAGACAGGGTCTATAAATGAGCAGTTCTTC. Encoded protein: CASSGETGSINEQFF.

This sequence joins TRBV5-6 and TRBJ2-1, with D unclear. Germline CDR1 is SGHDT and CDR2 is YYEEEE. V was clipped by 0 bases and J by 8 bases, with 9 bases between them. The CDR3 has 13 amino acids. CDR3 protein: CASSLAPPHEQFF. The CDR3 DNA reads as TGTGCCAGCAGCTTGGCCCCACCCCATGAGCAGTTCTTC.

Regarding this clonotype: The conserved phenylalanine or tryptophan normally closing the CDR3 is absent here, so this likely arose from a read error. In nucleotides, the CDR3 is TGCGCCAGCAGCTTGAGAAGTCCCAACTCGGACTATGGCTACACCTCC. Residues: CASSLRSPNSDYGYTS. The rearrangement links TRBV5-1 to TRBJ1-2; D remains unclear. CDR1 is SGHRS, CDR2 YFSETQ, per germline. Trimming removed 1 base from V and 3 bases from J, with 16 bases in between. This CDR3 comprises 16 residues.

The chain uses TRBV28 and TRBJ1-4, with a tentative D call TRBD1 (5 bases). Germline V gives CDR1 MDHEN, CDR2 SYDVKM. The CDR3 spans 14 residues. V dropped 3 bases and J dropped 7 bases, with 12 bases sitting between them. CDR3 loop: CASSLGGRAEKLFF. CDR3 bases: TGTGCCAGCAGTTTGGGGGGGAGGGCTGAAAAACTGTTTTTT. The whole variable domain, filled in from reference TRBV28 and TRBJ1-4, reads DVKVTQSSRYLVKRTGEKVFLECVQDMDHENMFWYRQDPGLGLRLIYFSYDVKMKEKGDIPEGYSVSREKKERFSLILESASTNQTSMYLCASSLGGRAEKLFFGSGTQLSVL.

This chain links TRBV3-1 with TRBJ1-2; no definite D call. This CDR3 contains 13 residues. Per germline, CDR1 LGHDT and CDR2 YNNKEL (reference sequence). With 3 bases removed from V and 8 bases from J, the gap between germline ends came to 13 bases. The DNA of the CDR3 is TGTGCCAGCAGCCAGAGGACCCGCGGCGGCTACACCTTC. Translating it yields CASSQRTRGGYTF.

The chain recombines TRBV5-1 with TRBJ2-7; 10 nucleotides align to TRBD1. Germline trimming cut 4 bases from V and 7 bases from J; bases unmatched to any gene: 8. The CDR3 totals 14 residues. The V gene's germline CDR1 is SGHRS and CDR2 YFSETQ. CDR3 DNA: TGCGCCAGCAGCCGACAGGGGGCGCAGGGGGAGCAGTACTTC. It encodes CASSRQGAQGEQYF.

At least ten counts were recorded for this clonotype. V usage is TRBV28 and J usage is TRBJ2-3; perhaps TRBD1 as D (7 bases). The CDR3 totals 18 residues. Germline V gives CDR1 MDHEN, CDR2 SYDVKM. The V end lost 5 bases, the J end lost 2 bases, and 23 bases lay between the germline ends. The CDR3 region is CASSPRLRAGGSTDTQYF. The CDR3 DNA is TGTGCCAGCAGTCCCCGCTTGAGGGCAGGGGGGTCCACAGATACGCAGTATTTT.

This chain connects TRBV20-1 to TRBJ2-1; D remains unclear. There are 14 residues in the CDR3. The V gene lost 1 base and the J gene lost 8 bases, with 15 bases spanning the gap. In germline, CDR1 is DFQATT, CDR2 SNEGSKA (reference sequence). The CDR3: CSARVATSFHEQFF. CDR3 nucleotide sequence: TGCAGTGCTAGAGTGGCTACGAGTTTCCATGAGCAGTTCTTC.

A single count supports this clonotype. This sequence joins TRBV5-6 and TRBJ2-3, with 9 positions matching TRBD2. Germline trimming cut 1 base from V and 6 bases from J; bases unmatched to any gene: 6. The CDR3 extends over 15 amino acids. CDR1 and CDR2 (germline): SGHDT, YYEEEE. The CDR3 is CASSLSLAGADTQYF. CDR3 DNA sequence: TGTGCCAGCAGCTTGTCATTAGCGGGAGCGGATACGCAGTATTTT.